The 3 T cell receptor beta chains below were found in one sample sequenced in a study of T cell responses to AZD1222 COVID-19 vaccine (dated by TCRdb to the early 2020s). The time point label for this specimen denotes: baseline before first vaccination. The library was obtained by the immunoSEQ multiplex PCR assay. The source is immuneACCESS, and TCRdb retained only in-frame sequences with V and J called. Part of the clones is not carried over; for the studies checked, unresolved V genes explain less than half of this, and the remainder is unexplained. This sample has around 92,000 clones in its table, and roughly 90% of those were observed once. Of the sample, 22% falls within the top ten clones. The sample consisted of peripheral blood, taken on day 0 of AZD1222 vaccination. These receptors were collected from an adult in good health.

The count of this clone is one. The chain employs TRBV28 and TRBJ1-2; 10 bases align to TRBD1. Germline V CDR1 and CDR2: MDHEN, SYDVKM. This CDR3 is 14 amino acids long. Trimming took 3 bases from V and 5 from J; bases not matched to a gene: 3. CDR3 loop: CASSFRGQGYGYTF. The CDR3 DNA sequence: TGTGCCAGCAGTTTCCGGGGACAGGGGTATGGCTACACCTTC.

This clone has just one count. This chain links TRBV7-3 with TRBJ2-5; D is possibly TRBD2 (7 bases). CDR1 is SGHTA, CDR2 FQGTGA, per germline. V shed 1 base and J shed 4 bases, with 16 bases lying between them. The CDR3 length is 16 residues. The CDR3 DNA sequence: TGTGCCAGCAGCTTAAATTCGGCGGGGGCCAGAGAGACCCAGTACTTC. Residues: CASSLNSAGARETQYF.

CDR3 sequence (DNA): TGTGCCAGCAGCCCCCGACAGGGTTTCGCCTATGGCTACACCTTC. Translation gives CASSPRQGFAYGYTF. This chain uses TRBV3-1 (or the pseudogene TRBV3-2) with TRBJ1-2; TRBD1 agrees at 7 bases. V lost 4 bases and J lost 4; bases outside the gene matches: 9. The germline gives CDR1 LGHDT, CDR2 YNNKEL (reference sequence). CDR3 length: 15 amino acids.